This T cell receptor (beta chain) was sequenced during a study of blood T cell repertoires in COVID-19. Study in general: Samples taken during acute and convalescent COVID-19 were collected in the United States, Italy and Spain. T cells, B-cell-depleted T cells, or PBMCs provided the cDNA or gDNA that served as material.

The germline gives CDR1 SGHRS, CDR2 YFSETQ. V lost 4 bases and J lost 4; bases outside the gene matches: 6. There are 14 residues in the CDR3. In the authors' workflow: Amplification of reference gene primers provided the estimated nucleated cell counts. Data came from immunoSEQ multiplex PCR; TCRdb stores just in-frame clones and leaves some out. That table gives V, J and clone size, and the DNA gave D and trimming. The repertoire includes about 28,000 clones, roughly 80% of them detected once, and roughly a sixth sits in the top ten. The J gene is TRBJ1-2, the V gene TRBV5-1; 8 positions match TRBD1. The sequenced material came from peripheral blood. The clonotype originates from a woman aged 60-75 years with acute or convalescent COVID-19. This chain's CDR3 is CASSRGQDFYGYTF. The CDR3 bases are TGCGCCAGCAGCAGGGGACAGGATTTCTATGGCTACACCTTC. The whole variable domain, remainder taken from reference TRBV5-1 and TRBJ1-2, is KAGVTQTPRYLIKTRGQQVTLSCSPISGHRSVSWYQQTPGQGLQFLFEYFSETQRNKGNFPGRFSGRQFSNSRSEMNVSTLELGDSALYLCASSRGQDFYGYTFGSGTRLTVV.